This T cell receptor beta chain was documented in a study of glioma-infiltrating T cells after dendritic cell vaccination. Study details: Dendritic cells derived from monocytes and pulsed with autologous tumor lysate formed the vaccine.

V lost 5 bases to trimming and J lost 2 bases, with 13 bases between them. CDR3 length: 14 residues. CDR1 is LNHDA, CDR2 SQIVND, per germline (reference sequence). This clone came up a few times. Time point indicated: after dendritic cell vaccination, including at tumor progression/relapse. Only patients with spare fresh-frozen tumor and over two years of follow-up were included. TCRB CDR3 was amplified from 2 ug genomic DNA or less. The PCR used 60 V beta and 13 J beta primers. TCRdb's copy holds only in-frame clones and misses some; the assay was immunoSEQ multiplex PCR. The sample holds roughly 60,000 clones; about 89% are singletons and the top ten take roughly 10%.

V gene TRBV19 combines with J gene TRBJ2-7; D possibly corresponds to TRBD1 (6 bases). The clonotype comes from a human donor with glioblastoma. The sequences come from blood, collected after dendritic cell vaccination. Here the CDR3 DNA reads TGTGCCAGTAGTTTAACAGGGTGGACCTACGAGCAGTACTTC. It specifies CASSLTGWTYEQYF.